This TCR beta chain was recorded in a study of T cell changes during pregnancy in multiple sclerosis. TCRdb's table, derived via immunoSEQ multiplex PCR, lists solely in-frame clones and lacks some. The table lists over 65,000 clones, less than 95% of them singletons. Trimming took 10 bases from V and 4 from J; bases not matched to a gene: 6. Germline values: CDR1 SNHLY, CDR2 FYNNEI. The CDR3 loop spans 13 amino acids. This receptor was obtained from a female donor in good health, enrolled as a control in a pregnancy study. V gene TRBV2 combines with J gene TRBJ1-5; TRBD1 agrees at 8 bases. Sequencing was performed on peripheral blood, taken in the first trimester of pregnancy. The DNA for the CDR3 is TGTGCCACCTCAGGGGGCGGGAATCAGCCCCAGCATTTT. It codes for CATSGGGNQPQHF. Filled out from reference TRBV2 and TRBJ1-5, the complete variable domain reads EPEVTQTPSHQVTQMGQEVILRCVPISNHLYFYWYRQILGQKVEFLVSFYNNEISEKSEIFDDQFSVERPDGSNFTLKIRSTKLEDSAMYFCATSGGGNQPQHFGDGTRLSIL.